This T cell receptor beta chain was found in a study of T cells after yellow fever vaccination. Findings of the study overall: The CD4 compartment and the CD8 compartment contained a small share of clonotypes in common. Secondary responses were weaker yet peaked faster, day 5 versus 15. Abundant bulk-derived clonotypes could contaminate FACS-sorted repertoires.

As for this clonotype: Its antigen is unknown.

They built TCR cDNA with 5'RACE template switching, a step that put in a universal primer site and UMIs. A single record per CDR3 protein comes from TCRdb applying MiXCR to the 5' RACE reads. The repertoire holds fewer than 500,000 distinct CDR3 sequences, with roughly 20% as singletons. V was clipped by 4 bases and J by 8 bases; unmatched bases: 14. From germline, CDR1 is SGHRS and CDR2 YFSETQ. CDR3 length equals 15 residues. This sequence joins TRBV5-1 and TRBJ1-1; 7 nucleotides match TRBD1. The input for sequencing was PBMCs, taken before the yellow fever booster vaccination. The source is a man between 18 and 29 years old who received the YFV17D yellow fever vaccine. CDR3 sequence: CASSLTRGTQTEAFF. The CDR3 DNA reads TGCGCCAGCAGCCTGACCAGGGGGACACAGACCGAAGCTTTCTTT.